The 20 T cell receptor beta chains below all came from one sample that was sequenced in a study of cytomegalovirus exposure and HLA in healthy donors. 13 Jbeta primers and 60 Vbeta primers were used for the PCR. The data were produced by immunoSEQ multiplex PCR, yet TCRdb's version contains in-frame clones alone and is incomplete. The sample consists of about 130,000 clones, around 80% of them appearing once. The sequenced sample was PBMCs. The receptor source for this set is a woman between 18 and 29 years old in good health and CMV-seronegative.

CDR3 coding DNA: TGTGCCAGCAGTGCGGGGACAGGGGGCATAGAGACCCAGTACTTC. Encoded protein: CASSAGTGGIETQYF. The chain combines TRBV6-1 with TRBJ2-5; 12 bases agree with TRBD1. This CDR3 comprises 15 residues. Looked up from germline, CDR1 is MNHNS and CDR2 is SASEGT. V shed 4 bases, J shed 4 bases, and the junction held 4 bases outside the gene matches.

The chain joins TRBV2 to TRBJ2-5; 7 bases match TRBD1. After removal of 6 bases from V and 4 bases from J, the junction contained 5 bases not matched to a gene. CDR3 length: 13 residues. Looked up from germline, CDR1 is SNHLY and CDR2 is FYNNEI. Here the CDR3 DNA reads TGTGCCAGCAGACGACAGGGCGGAGAGACCCAGTACTTC. Amino acid sequence: CASRRQGGETQYF.

V gene TRBV6-1 combines with J gene TRBJ2-7; D perhaps matches TRBD1 (5 bases). The CDR3 sequence is 12 residues long. V was trimmed by 5 bases and J by 5 bases, leaving 10 bases between them. In germline, CDR1 is MNHNS, CDR2 SASEGT. The CDR3 loop is CASSQGAHEQYF. The CDR3 nucleotides read TGTGCCAGCAGTCAGGGTGCCCACGAGCAGTACTTC.

The chain recombines TRBV7-9 with TRBJ2-7; TRBD2 might be the D (6 bases). Per the germline V gene, CDR1 is SEHNR and CDR2 is FQNEAQ (reference sequence). This CDR3 is 14 amino acids long. Trimming removed 1 base at V and 6 bases at J, with 13 bases between. The CDR3 loop reads CASSLVGRTGEQYF. DNA for the CDR3: TGTGCCAGCAGCTTAGTCGGGAGAACGGGCGAGCAGTACTTC.

Note on this clone: Other nucleotide sequences from this sample produce the same CDR3. The CDR3 spells CASMRDKNTGELFF. CDR3 nucleotide sequence: TGCGCCAGCATGAGAGACAAAAACACCGGGGAGCTGTTTTTT. This chain uses TRBV10-1 with TRBJ2-2; D not resolved. Trimming took 7 bases from V and 2 from J, leaving 11 bases between them. From germline, CDR1 is WNHNN and CDR2 SYGVQD (reference sequence). This CDR3 spans 14 amino acids.

This clone occurred a few times. The chain has TRBV27 and TRBJ1-4; D remains unclear. CDR1 is MNHEY, CDR2 SMNVEV, per germline (reference sequence). This CDR3 spans 13 amino acids. V lost 7 bases and J 6 bases, leaving 12 bases between the germline ends. The CDR3 is CASTGSVYEKLFF. CDR3 bases: TGTGCCAGCACGGGGTCTGTATATGAAAAACTGTTTTTT.

This chain joins TRBV6-5 and TRBJ1-2, with 9 bases that match TRBD1. Looked up from germline, CDR1 is MNHEY and CDR2 is SVGAGI. CDR3 length equals 14 residues. J lost 4 bases, V lost 6 bases, and 6 bases had no gene match. The CDR3 protein is CASRARDRVYGYTF. The CDR3 nucleotides are TGTGCCAGCAGAGCCCGGGACAGGGTCTATGGCTACACCTTC.

The chain links TRBV6-1 to TRBJ1-5; 7 nucleotides match TRBD1. CDR3 length equals 14 residues. The trim removed 11 bases at V and 4 bases at J, leaving 11 bases unmatched. Germline V lookup: CDR1 MNHNS, CDR2 SASEGT. The CDR3 DNA sequence: TGTGCCTCCCTAGACAGGGCCCTTAATCAGCCCCAGCATTTT. This gives the protein CASLDRALNQPQHF.

This clone occurred a few times. This chain connects TRBV5-1 to TRBJ2-5, with a tentative D call TRBD1 (7 bases). The length of the CDR3 is 15 residues. Trimming pared 4 bases from V and 5 bases from J, leaving 18 bases between. Germline assignment: CDR1 SGHRS and CDR2 YFSETQ. The CDR3 protein is CASSLGGGAGETQYF. CDR3 sequence (DNA): TGCGCCAGCAGCCTCGGAGGGGGCGCAGGCGAGACCCAGTACTTC.

The chain recombines TRBV30 with TRBJ1-1; D possibly corresponds to TRBD1 (5 bases). CDR1 and CDR2 from the germline V gene are GTSNPN and SVGIG (reference sequence). The CDR3 runs 13 residues. V dropped 1 base and J dropped 9 bases, with 15 bases sitting between them. As DNA, the CDR3 is TGTGCCTGGAGTGCCTTCGGGAGGACAAAAGCTTTCTTT. This translates into CAWSAFGRTKAFF.

There are a few counts of this clone. The V call is TRBV4-1, the J call TRBJ2-3; TRBD2 matches 7 bases. Germline CDR1 reads MGHRA; CDR2 reads YSYEKL. There are 18 residues in the CDR3. The ends lost 1 base at V and 5 bases at J; junction bases unmatched: 15. The CDR3 here is CASSQAPGGGPLGDTQYF. The DNA for the CDR3 is TGCGCCAGCAGCCAAGCCCCCGGGGGAGGGCCCCTTGGAGATACGCAGTATTTT.

The rearrangement uses TRBV27 and TRBJ2-1, with 13 positions matching TRBD2. Trimming cost V 5 bases and J 9 bases; bases outside gene matches: 7. The CDR3 is made up of 15 amino acids. From germline, CDR1 is MNHEY and CDR2 SMNVEV (reference sequence). The CDR3 reads CASSPGLAGRAEQFF. In DNA form, the CDR3 reads TGTGCCAGCAGTCCGGGACTAGCGGGAAGGGCTGAGCAGTTCTTC.

This clone has just a few counts. The chain carries TRBV5-1 and TRBJ2-2; 7 nucleotides agree with TRBD1. V was pared by 4 bases and J by 7 bases, with 7 bases of the junction left unmatched. The CDR3 has 14 amino acids. Germline V gene lookup returns CDR1 SGHRS and CDR2 YFSETQ. The CDR3: CASSVNRGGGELFF. The CDR3 nucleotides are TGCGCCAGCAGCGTAAACAGGGGCGGCGGGGAGCTGTTTTTT.

The genes are TRBV15 and TRBJ1-4, with D hard to call. The CDR3 length is 15 residues. Trimming removed 5 bases at V and 6 bases at J, with 16 bases between. Germline V gives CDR1 LNHNV, CDR2 YYDKDF (reference sequence). In nucleotides, the CDR3 is TGTGCCACCAGCGACTCCGGTTTAGTTTATGAAAAACTGTTTTTT. Residues: CATSDSGLVYEKLFF.

The chain carries TRBV7-9 and TRBJ2-3; the D gene is possibly TRBD2 (6 bases). The CDR3 covers 16 residues. CDR1 is SEHNR and CDR2 is FQNEAQ in the germline V gene (reference sequence). Trimming shortened V by 2 bases and J by 0 bases, and 12 bases separated the two germline ends. CDR3 bases: TGTGCCAGCAGCTTACGAGGGGAGGATAGCACAGATACGCAGTATTTT. This gives the protein CASSLRGEDSTDTQYF.

There are a few counts of this clone. The chain links TRBV9 to TRBJ1-2; no clear D. V dropped 4 bases and J dropped 8 bases, with 15 bases sitting between them. Germline V gene sequence: CDR1 SGDLS, CDR2 YYNGEE. CDR3 length: 13 residues. The CDR3 bases are TGTGCCAGCAGCCTATTTTCAGGTTTAGGCTACACCTTC. This codes for CASSLFSGLGYTF.

The J gene is TRBJ1-4, the V gene TRBV6-1, with no clear D. Germline CDR1 and CDR2: MNHNS and SASEGT. The CDR3 consists of 14 residues. V lost 1 base and J lost 8, with 11 bases in between. The chain's CDR3 is CASSEVAEKEKLFF. The CDR3 coding sequence is TGTGCCAGCAGTGAAGTGGCAGAAAAGGAAAAACTGTTTTTT.

The count of this clone is one. The V and J genes are TRBV5-6 and TRBJ2-1, with 9 bases identical to TRBD2. Germline trimming cut 1 base from V and 9 bases from J; bases unmatched to any gene: 8. Germline loops: CDR1 SGHDT, CDR2 YYEEEE. CDR3 length: 15 amino acids. CDR3: CASSLYLAGFGEQFF. The CDR3 coding sequence is TGTGCCAGCAGCTTGTACCTAGCGGGATTCGGTGAGCAGTTCTTC. The full variable domain, rest sourced from reference TRBV5-6 and TRBJ2-1, is DAGVTQSPTHLIKTRGQQVTLRCSPKSGHDTVSWYQQALGQGPQFIFQYYEEEERQRGNFPDRFSGHQFPNYSSELNVNALLLGDSALYLCASSLYLAGFGEQFFGPGTRLTVL.

This clone was seen a few times. The chain carries TRBV5-4 and TRBJ1-1; TRBD1 might be the D (6 bases). Germline lookup yields CDR1 SGHNT and CDR2 YYREEE (reference sequence). The CDR3 has 13 residues. With 4 bases removed from V and 5 bases from J, the gap between germline ends came to 12 bases. Written as DNA, the CDR3 is TGTGCCAGCAGCCCCGAAAGGGGGACTGAAGCTTTCTTT. Translating it yields CASSPERGTEAFF.

This clone has a single count. The gene calls are TRBV27 and TRBJ2-7; D may be TRBD2 (6 bases). CDR3 length: 14 residues. CDR1 and CDR2 from the germline V gene are MNHEY and SMNVEV (reference sequence). Trimming cost V 3 bases and J 0 bases, with 9 bases left between them. CDR3 coding DNA: TGTGCCAGCAGTTTGGAGGGGTTCTCCTACGAGCAGTACTTC. This encodes CASSLEGFSYEQYF.